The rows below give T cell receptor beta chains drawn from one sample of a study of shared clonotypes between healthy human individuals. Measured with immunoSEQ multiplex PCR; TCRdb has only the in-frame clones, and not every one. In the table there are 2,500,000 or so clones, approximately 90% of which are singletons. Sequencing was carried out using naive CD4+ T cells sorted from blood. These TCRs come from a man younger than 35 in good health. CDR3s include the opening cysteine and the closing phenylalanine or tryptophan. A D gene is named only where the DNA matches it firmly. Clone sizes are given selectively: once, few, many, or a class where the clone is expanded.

cdr3_nt: TGTGCCATCAGTGAGTCCCTGGGGACAGGCACAGATACGCAGTATTTT; cdr3_aa: CAISESLGTGTDTQYF; v_call: TRBV10-3; d_call: TRBD1; clone_size: -; j_call: TRBJ2-3
cdr3_nt: TGTGCCAGCAGATCGGACAGCTACTACGAGCAGTACTTC; cdr3_aa: CASRSDSYYEQYF; v_call: TRBV7-9; d_call: -; clone_size: -; j_call: TRBJ2-7
cdr3_nt: TGTGCCAGCAGGCCCGGGGGGGCCCCTAACTATGGCTACACCTTC; cdr3_aa: CASRPGGAPNYGYTF; v_call: TRBV2; d_call: -; clone_size: -; j_call: TRBJ1-2
cdr3_nt: TGCGCCAGCAGCTTGGGGGGCGGCAATTACAATGAGCAGTTCTTC; cdr3_aa: CASSLGGGNYNEQFF; v_call: TRBV5-1; d_call: -; clone_size: -; j_call: TRBJ2-1
cdr3_nt: TGCGCCAGCAGCTTGGCCAGCGAAAGGGTCTACGAGCAGTACTTC; cdr3_aa: CASSLASERVYEQYF; v_call: TRBV5-1; d_call: -; clone_size: -; j_call: TRBJ2-7
cdr3_nt: TGTGCCAGCACTGGCACAGGCGTAGCCAAAAACATTCAGTACTTC; cdr3_aa: CASTGTGVAKNIQYF; v_call: TRBV6-1; d_call: -; clone_size: -; j_call: TRBJ2-4
cdr3_nt: TGTGCCAGCAGTTGGGCCGATGGAGAGGCCCAGTACTTC; cdr3_aa: CASSWADGEAQYF; v_call: TRBV6-1; d_call: -; clone_size: -; j_call: TRBJ2-5
cdr3_nt: TGTGCCAGCAGCGCCTACAGGGCGCCCGGGGAGCTGTTTTTT; cdr3_aa: CASSAYRAPGELFF; v_call: TRBV9; d_call: -; clone_size: -; j_call: TRBJ2-2
cdr3_nt: TGTGCCAGCAGAAAGGGACAGGCGGTTGAGCCCCAGCATTTT; cdr3_aa: CASRKGQAVEPQHF; v_call: TRBV27; d_call: TRBD1; clone_size: -; j_call: TRBJ1-5
cdr3_nt: TGTGCCAGCAGCCCGGGGGAAAACATTCAGTACTTC; cdr3_aa: CASSPGENIQYF; v_call: TRBV11-3; d_call: -; clone_size: -; j_call: TRBJ2-4
cdr3_nt: TGTGCCAGCAGCCTGCAGGGTGACTCTGGAAACACCATATATTTT; cdr3_aa: CASSLQGDSGNTIYF; v_call: TRBV7-8; d_call: -; clone_size: -; j_call: TRBJ1-3
cdr3_nt: TGTGCCAGCAGCTTTAGCGTAAACCCCTACGAGCAGTACTTC; cdr3_aa: CASSFSVNPYEQYF; v_call: TRBV11-2; d_call: -; clone_size: -; j_call: TRBJ2-7
cdr3_nt: TGTGCCAGCAGCACAGGGACTAGCGGGATTATCGGGGAGCTGTTTTTT; cdr3_aa: CASSTGTSGIIGELFF; v_call: TRBV7-2; d_call: TRBD2; clone_size: -; j_call: TRBJ2-2
cdr3_nt: TGTGCCAGCAGCCCCTCGACTGAGACCCAGTACTTC; cdr3_aa: CASSPSTETQYF; v_call: TRBV7-6; d_call: -; clone_size: -; j_call: TRBJ2-5
cdr3_nt: TGCGCCAGCAGCCTATTAGGGACTGACTATGGCTACACCTTC; cdr3_aa: CASSLLGTDYGYTF; v_call: TRBV5-1; d_call: -; clone_size: few; j_call: TRBJ1-2
cdr3_nt: TGTGCCAGCAGCCAAGATCCGGGACAGCTCTATGGCTACACCTTC; cdr3_aa: CASSQDPGQLYGYTF; v_call: TRBV14; d_call: TRBD1; clone_size: -; j_call: TRBJ1-2
cdr3_nt: TGTGCCAGCAGCGTATACAGTAACTCTGGAAACACCATATATTTT; cdr3_aa: CASSVYSNSGNTIYF; v_call: TRBV7-9; d_call: -; clone_size: -; j_call: TRBJ1-3
cdr3_nt: TGTGCCAGCAGTGCGGGGGGCGTTTTATTGGGAGAGACCCAGTACTTC; cdr3_aa: CASSAGGVLLGETQYF; v_call: TRBV2; d_call: -; clone_size: -; j_call: TRBJ2-5
cdr3_nt: TGTGCCAGCAGCAAGCACACCGGGGAGCTGTTTTTT; cdr3_aa: CASSKHTGELFF; v_call: TRBV21-1; d_call: -; clone_size: once; j_call: TRBJ2-2
cdr3_nt: TGTGCCACCAAACAGGTAGCCAAAAACATTCAGTACTTC; cdr3_aa: CATKQVAKNIQYF; v_call: TRBV15; d_call: -; clone_size: once; j_call: TRBJ2-4
cdr3_nt: TGTGCCAGCAGTTTCATAGGGGAGGCTTTCTTT; cdr3_aa: CASSFIGEAFF; v_call: TRBV6-5; d_call: -; clone_size: -; j_call: TRBJ1-1
cdr3_nt: TGTGCCAGCAGCCCAACGGGACGGATGAACACTGAAGCTTTCTTT; cdr3_aa: CASSPTGRMNTEAFF; v_call: TRBV7-9; d_call: -; clone_size: -; j_call: TRBJ1-1
cdr3_nt: TGTGCCAGCTCACCAGATCGGCCCATGAACACTGAAGCTTTCTTT; cdr3_aa: CASSPDRPMNTEAFF; v_call: TRBV18; d_call: -; clone_size: -; j_call: TRBJ1-1
cdr3_nt: TGCGCCAGCAGCTTGGGTCTCAGGGACACCGGGGAGCTGTTTTTT; cdr3_aa: CASSLGLRDTGELFF; v_call: TRBV5-1; d_call: -; clone_size: once; j_call: TRBJ2-2
cdr3_nt: TGTGCCAGCAGCCGGGACTCCCTCCCCTACGAGCAGTACTTC; cdr3_aa: CASSRDSLPYEQYF; v_call: TRBV5-4; d_call: -; clone_size: -; j_call: TRBJ2-7
cdr3_nt: TGTGCCAGCAGAGGAAGGTTCGACGGTACGAGCTCCTATAATTCACCCCTCCACTTT; cdr3_aa: CASRGRFDGTSSYNSPLHF; v_call: TRBV2; d_call: -; clone_size: -; j_call: TRBJ1-6
cdr3_nt: TGTGCCAGCAGTTACTCGTTGAACACTGAAGCTTTCTTT; cdr3_aa: CASSYSLNTEAFF; v_call: TRBV6-5; d_call: -; clone_size: -; j_call: TRBJ1-1
cdr3_nt: TGTGCCAGCAGTCCCGAGGGGCTTCTGGGCAATCAGCCCCAGCATTTT; cdr3_aa: CASSPEGLLGNQPQHF; v_call: TRBV7-9; d_call: -; clone_size: -; j_call: TRBJ1-5
cdr3_nt: TGTGCCAGCAGTCCGGGACAGGGTAGGGCTGGAAACACCATATATTTT; cdr3_aa: CASSPGQGRAGNTIYF; v_call: TRBV2; d_call: TRBD1; clone_size: -; j_call: TRBJ1-3
cdr3_nt: TGTGCCAGCAGCGTAGCTCTCAAGGGGAACACTGAAGCTTTCTTT; cdr3_aa: CASSVALKGNTEAFF; v_call: TRBV9; d_call: -; clone_size: -; j_call: TRBJ1-1
cdr3_nt: TGTGCCAGCAGAGTACAGGGGGCACACTATGGCTACACCTTC; cdr3_aa: CASRVQGAHYGYTF; v_call: TRBV2; d_call: TRBD1; clone_size: -; j_call: TRBJ1-2
cdr3_nt: TGTGCTAGCAGCTTAGAATGGCGGGGCAGGTCGCACTACGAGCAGTACTTC; cdr3_aa: CASSLEWRGRSHYEQYF; v_call: TRBV7-7; d_call: -; clone_size: -; j_call: TRBJ2-7
cdr3_nt: TGCAGCGTCGATTCCTCTGGGGCCAACGTCCTGACTTTC; cdr3_aa: CSVDSSGANVLTF; v_call: TRBV29-1; d_call: -; clone_size: -; j_call: TRBJ2-6
cdr3_nt: TGTGCCAGCAGTAGGACAGAGAACACTGAAGCTTTCTTT; cdr3_aa: CASSRTENTEAFF; v_call: TRBV28; d_call: -; clone_size: -; j_call: TRBJ1-1
cdr3_nt: TGCGCCAGCAGCTTGGAGAGGGGCCCGGGGCAGTACTTC; cdr3_aa: CASSLERGPGQYF; v_call: TRBV5-1; d_call: -; clone_size: -; j_call: TRBJ2-7
cdr3_nt: TGTGCCAGCAGTGCAGTCAACAGGGGGCCGTACCAAGAGACCCAGTACTTC; cdr3_aa: CASSAVNRGPYQETQYF; v_call: TRBV6-1; d_call: TRBD1; clone_size: -; j_call: TRBJ2-5
cdr3_nt: TGTGCCAGCAGCAAAGTTATAATCGATGTGGCTGGGAGGACTGAAGCTTTCTTT; cdr3_aa: CASSKVIIDVAGRTEAFF; v_call: TRBV21-1; d_call: -; clone_size: few; j_call: TRBJ1-1
cdr3_nt: TGTGCCAGCAGCCGAACAGGGGCCTATGGCTACACCTTC; cdr3_aa: CASSRTGAYGYTF; v_call: TRBV7-2; d_call: TRBD1; clone_size: -; j_call: TRBJ1-2
cdr3_nt: TGTGCCAGCAGTGAGGGACGGGGGGGCCTCGGAAACATTCAGTACTTC; cdr3_aa: CASSEGRGGLGNIQYF; v_call: TRBV2; d_call: TRBD2; clone_size: -; j_call: TRBJ2-4
cdr3_nt: TGCGCCAGCAGCCGGACAGGGGTCCGGAACACCATATATTTT; cdr3_aa: CASSRTGVRNTIYF; v_call: TRBV10-1; d_call: TRBD1; clone_size: -; j_call: TRBJ1-3